This T cell receptor beta chain was sequenced during a study of CD8 T cell repertoires and HIV-1 epitope variants (TCRdb year 2020). About the study as a whole: T cells were stimulated in separate culture wells with each of twenty-five peptides representing autologous and known Gag and Nef epitope variants. The cultures were grown for ten to eleven days in IMDM with gentamicin, and half of the media was changed on days 3 and 7 with IL-2, IL-7 and IL-15 added. An aliquot of 1M T cells was saved as an uncultured baseline condition, separate from the approximately 75 T cell cultures. Tested epitopes included three Gag epitope families and Nef HW9 and YT9. Using the EasySep Human T Cell Enrichment Kit, T cells were enriched and then co-cultured with an equal number of autologous T cell-negative cells acting as antigen-presenting cells. The control conditions were a CMV, EBV and flu peptide pool, the Ebola AY9 epitope as a negative control, and a well with no peptide. A total of 80 or so T cell cultures were run, with each culture condition performed in triplicate except for one peptide, which was performed in duplicate.

Sequencing of TCR beta CDR3 regions was performed at survey depth on the immunoSEQ platform. The QIAamp DNA micro kit was used to extract genomic DNA from every cultured and uncultured CD8+ T cell population. As for the authors' bioinformatics: Samples with fewer than 5,000 productive reads were excluded, which removed about 6% of the roughly 75 HIV peptide-stimulated cultures. Sequences were trimmed to CDR3 by a MANAFEST web app, and nonproductive sequences, CDR3s under 5 amino acids, and sequences not starting with C or ending with F/W were removed. Antigen-specific clonotypes had to expand in at least 2 of 3 replicates versus no-peptide control at FDR 0.01, only within one epitope family. A specific clonotype also had to show a frequency at least fivefold higher than in wells stimulated with peptides from other epitope families. Sourced from immuneACCESS, this table was stored by TCRdb with only in-frame sequences that have V and J called. A share of the clones is absent; for the studies checked, an unresolved V gene accounts for under half, and the remainder has no known explanation. The V and J calls and the clone size are those of that table, but D and trimming were determined from the DNA. Here the sample has a few thousand clones; about 60% occur a single time. The ten largest clonotypes hold approximately 40% of the sample.

The EasySep Human CD8+ T Cell Enrichment Kit was used on day 10 to isolate CD8+ T cells from every culture. The research as a whole found: The assay identified only TCR beta chains and indicated proliferation in response to antigen, without indicating T cell function or cytokine profile. The study identified roughly 9 antigen-specific TCR beta clonotypes, over 5 of which appeared to be cross-reactive for autologous or known escape epitope variants. Roughly 5 clonotypes recognized the Nef KF9 family and one clonotype recognized the HW9 family, while no responses were seen to the TAALDMSHF plasma variant.

Concerning this clone itself: Its specific antigen is unknown. No quality values exist for individual bases; no much larger clone is one base distant.

The CDR3 spans 16 residues, from the cysteine through the phenylalanine. Only the CDR3 DNA stays, 48 bases, in frame from base 1. CDR1 and CDR2 are drawn from the germline V gene (reference sequence): MNHEY, SMNVEV. V drops 6 bases and J drops 2 bases, leaving 14 bases in between. The sequence derives from a male donor with HIV. Here the chain combines TRBV27 and TRBJ2-6; a weak D assignment points to TRBD2 (5 bases agree). Material: cultured CD8+ T cells derived from PBMCs. CDR3 region: CASRPSPAAGANVLTF. The sequenced DNA is TGTGCCAGCAGGCCGTCCCCAGCGGCTGGGGCCAACGTCCTGACTTTC.